Listed below are T cell receptor beta chains from one sample, sequenced in a study of T cell responses to AZD1222 COVID-19 vaccine. Libraries were prepared by immunoSEQ multiplex PCR; TCRdb keeps only in-frame clonotypes and omits some of them. The profile shows approximately 90,000 clones, approximately 90% of them singletons. The specimen comprised peripheral blood, sampled on day 0 of AZD1222 vaccination. These receptors were collected from an adult in good health. Both conserved end residues are part of each CDR3. The order of the fields is D gene, clone size, V gene, J gene, CDR3 DNA, CDR3 protein. D genes are given only for firm matches. Size is omitted from some rows. Given values are once, few, many or a class for expanded clones.

.	.	TRBV13	TRBJ1-2	TGTGCCAGCAGCCCACGCCCGGTAGACAGTTATGGCTACACCTTC	CASSPRPVDSYGYTF
TRBD2	.	TRBV7-2	TRBJ2-5	TGTGCCAGCAGCTTAGAAGGGACTAGAGGGGCGCGGACCCAGTACTTC	CASSLEGTRGARTQYF
TRBD2	.	TRBV24-1	TRBJ2-1	TGTGCCACCAGTGAAGCGGGAAGGAATGAGCAGTTCTTC	CATSEAGRNEQFF
.	.	TRBV3-1/TRBV3-2	TRBJ2-5	TGTGCCAGCAGCCGGGGCGGGGCCGACCAAGAGACCCAGTACTTC	CASSRGGADQETQYF
.	.	TRBV7-9	TRBJ2-3	TGTGCCAGCACCAACTCCGGAGCCGCAGATACGCAGTATTTT	CASTNSGAADTQYF
.	.	TRBV5-4	TRBJ2-3	TGTGCCAGCAGGCTGGGACTGGAACTCACAGATACGCAGTATTTT	CASRLGLELTDTQYF
.	.	TRBV19	TRBJ1-2	TGTGCCAGTAGTAGTGGACATCGTAAAAACTATGGCTACACCTTC	CASSSGHRKNYGYTF
TRBD2	.	TRBV5-1	TRBJ2-1	TGCGCCAGCAGTAGCGGGGGAAGCTCCTACAATGAGCAGTTCTTC	CASSSGGSSYNEQFF
.	.	TRBV29-1	TRBJ1-1	TGCAGCGTCCCTGGAGAAGGGAGGACTGAAGCTTTCTTT	CSVPGEGRTEAFF
.	few	TRBV27	TRBJ1-1	TGTGCCAGCAGTCCTCTTGACCGCTGGAACACTGAAGCTTTCTTT	CASSPLDRWNTEAFF
.	.	TRBV16	TRBJ2-7	TGTGCCAGCAGCCAATCGTCCTGGCGCCACGAGCAGTACTTC	CASSQSSWRHEQYF
.	.	TRBV27	TRBJ2-7	TGTGCCAGCAGTTCCGGGGACATATTCTACGAGCAGTACTTC	CASSSGDIFYEQYF
TRBD2	.	TRBV19	TRBJ2-5	TGTGCCAGTAGTACTCGAGCGGGGGGACAAGAGACCCAGTACTTC	CASSTRAGGQETQYF
.	once	TRBV21-1	TRBJ1-2	TGTGCCAGCAGCAAACCTCAGGGGGCCATCTATGGCTACACCTTC	CASSKPQGAIYGYTF
.	.	TRBV7-9	TRBJ2-4	TGTGCCAGCAGCTTAGAGGGCAGCCGAGCCAAAAACATTCAGTACTTC	CASSLEGSRAKNIQYF